The sequence of this TCR beta chain was determined in a study of T cells in Graves' hyperthyroidism and ophthalmopathy. Germline values: CDR1 SGDLS, CDR2 YYNGEE. There are 13 residues in the CDR3. The J segment lost 7 bases and the V segment lost 8 bases, leaving 6 bases of the junction unmatched. Note on this clonotype: Its specificity is not known.

Amplification of TCR beta CDR3 regions was performed using RNA transcripts as template. The HTBI primer set was used in a first-round RT-PCR of the TCR CDR3. TCRdb reprocessed the multiplex PCR reads with MiXCR, giving one entry per CDR3 protein. The sample carries 500,000 to 600,000 distinct CDR3 sequences, around 45% recorded once. Patients with uncontrolled infections, other autoimmune diseases, pregnancy or lactation were excluded. Diagnoses rested on clinical symptoms, serum thyroxine and TRAb, thyroid ultrasound and orbital computed tomography. Findings and limits, study-wide: Most thyroid clonotypes expanded above 0.001 appeared in blood too. The model forecast ophthalmopathy, anticipating it by a median roughly 6 months before onset.

The clonotype comes from an adult woman with Graves' disease, either hyperthyroidism or ophthalmopathy (not recorded which). Sequencing was performed on peripheral blood or thyroid tissue (not recorded which). The V call is TRBV9, the J call TRBJ1-6; 7 positions match TRBD1. The CDR3 DNA follows: TGTGCCAGAAGACAGGGCCCGAATTCACCCCTCCACTTT. Translating gives CARRQGPNSPLHF.